The entry below describes one T cell receptor beta chain. This sample stems from a study of blood T cell repertoires in COVID-19. Background on the study: Nucleic acid was either cDNA or gDNA, and it came from T cells, B-cell-depleted T cells, or PBMCs.

The authors' processing: Estimated nucleated cell counts came from reference gene primer amplification. Assay: immunoSEQ multiplex PCR; the TCRdb copy retains only in-frame clones and omits some. D and trimming were read from the DNA, whereas the V and J calls and clone size are those reported in that table. The sample holds 210,000 or so clones, around 90% seen once. Participants spanned ages about 18 to 90 years and resided in 24 US areas. A PCR-confirmed or clinician-diagnosed COVID-19 case had contacted exposed participants within 2 weeks of entry. Losses at the gene ends were 7 bases for V and 5 bases for J; bases not matched to a gene: 3. Germline values: CDR1 SQVTM, CDR2 ANQGSEA. This CDR3 region has 12 residues.

The chain couples TRBV29-1 to TRBJ1-2; 11 bases are a match to TRBD1. This clonotype was sampled from a woman in her twenties or thirties who had been exposed to COVID-19. The sample was PBMCs or T cells enriched from blood (not recorded which). The CDR3 DNA follows: TGCAGCGACGGACAGGGGGCGTATGGCTACACCTTC. Protein product: CSDGQGAYGYTF.